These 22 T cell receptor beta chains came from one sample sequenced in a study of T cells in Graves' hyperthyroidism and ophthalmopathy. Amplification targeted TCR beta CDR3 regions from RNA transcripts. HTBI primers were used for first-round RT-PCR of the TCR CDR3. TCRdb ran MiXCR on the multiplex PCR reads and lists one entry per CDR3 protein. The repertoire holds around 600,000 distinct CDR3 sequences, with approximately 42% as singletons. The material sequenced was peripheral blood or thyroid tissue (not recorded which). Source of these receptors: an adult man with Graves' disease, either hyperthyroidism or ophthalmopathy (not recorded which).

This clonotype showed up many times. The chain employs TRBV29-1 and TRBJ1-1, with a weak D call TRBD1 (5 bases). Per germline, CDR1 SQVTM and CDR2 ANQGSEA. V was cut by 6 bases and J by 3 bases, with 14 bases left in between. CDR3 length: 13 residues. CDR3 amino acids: CSVVEGSYTEAFF. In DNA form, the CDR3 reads TGCAGCGTCGTGGAGGGGTCTTACACTGAAGCTTTCTTT.

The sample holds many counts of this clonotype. This CDR3 reads CASSPSGTGELFF. The CDR3 DNA follows: TGTGCCAGCAGCCCCTCCGGAACCGGGGAGCTGTTTTTT. The chain recombines TRBV7-9 with TRBJ2-2; D is uncertain. This CDR3 has 13 residues. Germline-derived CDR1 and CDR2 are SEHNR and FQNEAQ (reference sequence). The V end was cut by 5 bases, the J end by 5 bases, with 9 bases between.

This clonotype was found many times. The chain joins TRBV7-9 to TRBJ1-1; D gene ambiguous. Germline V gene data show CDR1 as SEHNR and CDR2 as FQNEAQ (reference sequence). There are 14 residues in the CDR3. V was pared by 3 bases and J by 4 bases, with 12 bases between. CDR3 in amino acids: CASSFGRGGTEAFF. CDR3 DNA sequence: TGTGCCAGCAGCTTTGGGCGGGGTGGCACTGAAGCTTTCTTT. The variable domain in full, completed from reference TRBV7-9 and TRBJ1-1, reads DTGVSQNPRHKITKRGQNVTFRCDPISEHNRLYWYRQTLGQGPEFLTYFQNEAQLEKSRLLSDRFSAERPKGSFSTLEIQRTEQGDSAMYLCASSFGRGGTEAFFGQGTRLTVV.

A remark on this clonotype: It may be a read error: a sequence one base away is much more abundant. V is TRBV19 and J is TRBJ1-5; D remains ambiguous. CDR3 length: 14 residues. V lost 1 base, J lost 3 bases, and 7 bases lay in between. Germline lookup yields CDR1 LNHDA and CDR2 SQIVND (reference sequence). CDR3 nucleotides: TGTGCCAGTAGTATAGTGGGGAACAATCAGCCCCAGCATTTT. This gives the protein CASSIVGNNQPQHF.

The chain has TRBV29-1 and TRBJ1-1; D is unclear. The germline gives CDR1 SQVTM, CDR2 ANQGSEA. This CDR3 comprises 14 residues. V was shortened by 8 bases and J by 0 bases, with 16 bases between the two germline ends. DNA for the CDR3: TGCAGCAGTTTAAGCAGGAGCATGAACACTGAAGCTTTCTTT. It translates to CSSLSRSMNTEAFF.

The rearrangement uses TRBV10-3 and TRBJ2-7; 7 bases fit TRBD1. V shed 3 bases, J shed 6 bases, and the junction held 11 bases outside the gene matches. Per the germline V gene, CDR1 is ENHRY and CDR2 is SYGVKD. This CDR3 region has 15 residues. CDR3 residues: CAISESGDRLSEQYF. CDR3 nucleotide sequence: TGTGCCATCAGTGAATCAGGGGACAGACTTTCCGAGCAGTACTTC.

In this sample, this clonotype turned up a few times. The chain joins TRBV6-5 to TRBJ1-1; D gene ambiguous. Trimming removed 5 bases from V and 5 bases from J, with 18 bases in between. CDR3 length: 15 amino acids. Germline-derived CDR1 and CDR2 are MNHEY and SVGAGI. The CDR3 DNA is TGTGCCAGCAGTGAAAGTAAGTGGGGTGGAACTGAAGCTTTCTTT. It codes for CASSESKWGGTEAFF.

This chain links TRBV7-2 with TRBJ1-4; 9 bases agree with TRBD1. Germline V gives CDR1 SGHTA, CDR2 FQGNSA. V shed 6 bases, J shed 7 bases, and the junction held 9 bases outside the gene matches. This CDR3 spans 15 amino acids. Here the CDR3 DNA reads TGTGCCAGCAGTCCGCGGACAGGGGTGGGTGAAAAACTGTTTTTT. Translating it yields CASSPRTGVGEKLFF.

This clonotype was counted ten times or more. The DNA of the CDR3 is TGTGCCATCAGTGAGTCGGGCCAGGCGGAGACCCAGTACTTC. Amino acids: CAISESGQAETQYF. This chain links TRBV10-3 with TRBJ2-5; D is undetermined. The V end lost 0 bases, the J end lost 5 bases, and 10 bases lay between the germline ends. Germline V lookup: CDR1 ENHRY, CDR2 SYGVKD. This CDR3 is built from 14 residues.

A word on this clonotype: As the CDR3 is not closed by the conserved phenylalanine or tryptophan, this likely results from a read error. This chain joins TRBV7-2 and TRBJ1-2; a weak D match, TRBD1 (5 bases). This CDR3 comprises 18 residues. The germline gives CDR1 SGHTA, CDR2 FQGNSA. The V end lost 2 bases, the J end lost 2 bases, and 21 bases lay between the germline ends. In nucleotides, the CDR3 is TGTGCCAGCAGCTTATCTGGGGACTTCCGGCGCTCCAACTATGGCTACACCCTC. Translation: CASSLSGDFRRSNYGYTL.

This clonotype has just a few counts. The CDR3 DNA reads as TGTGCCAGCAGTTTTGGGTCAGGAGAAAGCTACGAGCAGTACTTC. Protein product: CASSFGSGESYEQYF. V usage is TRBV12-3 or TRBV12-4 and J usage is TRBJ2-7; D is unclear. CDR3 length: 15 amino acids. The V gene lost 3 bases and the J gene lost 3 bases, with 15 bases spanning the gap.

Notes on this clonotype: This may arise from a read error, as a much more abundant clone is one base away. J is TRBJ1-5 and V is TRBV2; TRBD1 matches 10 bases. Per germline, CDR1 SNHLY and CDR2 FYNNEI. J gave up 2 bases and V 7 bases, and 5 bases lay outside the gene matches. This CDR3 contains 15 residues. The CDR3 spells CASISGTGGNQPQHF. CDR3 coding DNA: TGTGCCAGCATTTCCGGGACAGGGGGCAATCAGCCCCAGCATTTT.

CDR3 in DNA: TGTGCCATCAGTGACGGCCCGCGGAACACTGAAGCTTTCTTT. Translating gives CAISDGPRNTEAFF. This sequence joins TRBV10-3 and TRBJ1-1; D is undetermined. Germline-derived CDR1 and CDR2 are ENHRY and SYGVKD. This CDR3 has 14 residues. V shed 3 bases and J shed 1 base, with 9 bases lying between them.

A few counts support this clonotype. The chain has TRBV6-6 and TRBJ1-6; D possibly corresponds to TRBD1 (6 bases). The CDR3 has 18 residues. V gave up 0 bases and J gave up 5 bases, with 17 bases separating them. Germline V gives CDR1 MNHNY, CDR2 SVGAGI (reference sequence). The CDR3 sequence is CASSYSISGHSHNSPLHF. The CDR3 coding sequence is TGTGCCAGCAGTTACTCGATTTCGGGACACAGCCATAATTCACCCCTCCACTTT.

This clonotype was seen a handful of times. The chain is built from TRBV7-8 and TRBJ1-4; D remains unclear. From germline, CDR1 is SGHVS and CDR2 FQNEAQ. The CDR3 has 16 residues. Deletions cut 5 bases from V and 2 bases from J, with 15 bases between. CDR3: CASSQDPLGTNEKLFF. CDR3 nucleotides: TGTGCCAGCAGCCAAGATCCGTTGGGGACTAATGAAAAACTGTTTTTT.

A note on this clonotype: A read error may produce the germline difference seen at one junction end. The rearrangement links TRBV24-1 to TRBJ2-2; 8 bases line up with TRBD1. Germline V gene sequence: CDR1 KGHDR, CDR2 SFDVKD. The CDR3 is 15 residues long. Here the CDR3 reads CASSHGTGPTGELFF. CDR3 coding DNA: TGTGCCAGCAGTCACGGGACAGGACCTACCGGGGAGCTGTTTTTT.

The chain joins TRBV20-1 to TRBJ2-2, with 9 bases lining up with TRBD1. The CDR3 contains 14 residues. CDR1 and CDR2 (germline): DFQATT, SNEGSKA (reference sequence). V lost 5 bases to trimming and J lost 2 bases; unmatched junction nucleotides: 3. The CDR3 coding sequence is TGCAGTGCTCAGGGACAGGGCAACACCGGGGAGCTGTTTTTT. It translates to CSAQGQGNTGELFF.

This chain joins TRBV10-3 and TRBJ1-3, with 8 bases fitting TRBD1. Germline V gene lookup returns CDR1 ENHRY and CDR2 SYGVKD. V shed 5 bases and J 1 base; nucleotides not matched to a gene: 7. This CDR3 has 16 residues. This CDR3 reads CAISYFRGQSGNTIYF. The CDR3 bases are TGTGCCATCAGTTACTTCAGGGGGCAGTCTGGAAACACCATATATTTT.

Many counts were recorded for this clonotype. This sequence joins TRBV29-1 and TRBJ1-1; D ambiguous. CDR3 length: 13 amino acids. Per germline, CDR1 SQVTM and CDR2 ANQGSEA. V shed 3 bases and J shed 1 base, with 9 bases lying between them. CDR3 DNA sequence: TGCAGCGTTGAGGAGGGAGCGAACACTGAAGCTTTCTTT. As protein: CSVEEGANTEAFF.

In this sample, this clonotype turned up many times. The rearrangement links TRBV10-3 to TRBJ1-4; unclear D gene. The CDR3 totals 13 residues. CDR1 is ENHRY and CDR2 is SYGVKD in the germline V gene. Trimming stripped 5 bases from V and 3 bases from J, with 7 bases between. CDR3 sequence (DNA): TGTGCCATCAGTCCCAGGCCTAATGAAAAACTGTTTTTT. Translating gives CAISPRPNEKLFF.

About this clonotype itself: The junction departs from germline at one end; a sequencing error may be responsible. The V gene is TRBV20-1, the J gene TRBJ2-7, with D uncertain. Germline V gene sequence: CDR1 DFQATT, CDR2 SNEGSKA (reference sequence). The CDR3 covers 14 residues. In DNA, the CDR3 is TGCAGTGCTCGGAAACCCGACGGGTCCTACGAGCAGTCCTTC. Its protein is CSARKPDGSYEQSF.

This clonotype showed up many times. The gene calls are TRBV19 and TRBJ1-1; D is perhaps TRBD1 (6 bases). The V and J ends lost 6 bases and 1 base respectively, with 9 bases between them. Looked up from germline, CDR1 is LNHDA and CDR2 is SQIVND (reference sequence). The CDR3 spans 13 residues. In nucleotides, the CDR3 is TGTGCCAGTAGGGTGGGGGCGAACACTGAAGCTTTCTTT. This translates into CASRVGANTEAFF.